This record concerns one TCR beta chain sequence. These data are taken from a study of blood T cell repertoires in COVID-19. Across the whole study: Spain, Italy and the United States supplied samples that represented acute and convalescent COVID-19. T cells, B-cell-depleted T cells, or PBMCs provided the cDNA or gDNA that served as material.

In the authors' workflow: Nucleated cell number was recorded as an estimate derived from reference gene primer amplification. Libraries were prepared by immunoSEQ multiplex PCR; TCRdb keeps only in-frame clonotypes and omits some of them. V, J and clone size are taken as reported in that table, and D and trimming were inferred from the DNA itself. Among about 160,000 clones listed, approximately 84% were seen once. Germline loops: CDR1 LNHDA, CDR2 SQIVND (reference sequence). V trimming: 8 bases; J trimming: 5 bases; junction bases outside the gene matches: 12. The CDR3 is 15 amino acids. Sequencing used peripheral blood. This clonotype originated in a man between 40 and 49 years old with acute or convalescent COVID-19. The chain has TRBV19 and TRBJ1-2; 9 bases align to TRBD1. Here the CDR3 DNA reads TGTGCCAGTTCAGCACTGGGCGGACAGGGGTATGGCTACACCTTC. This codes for CASSALGGQGYGYTF.